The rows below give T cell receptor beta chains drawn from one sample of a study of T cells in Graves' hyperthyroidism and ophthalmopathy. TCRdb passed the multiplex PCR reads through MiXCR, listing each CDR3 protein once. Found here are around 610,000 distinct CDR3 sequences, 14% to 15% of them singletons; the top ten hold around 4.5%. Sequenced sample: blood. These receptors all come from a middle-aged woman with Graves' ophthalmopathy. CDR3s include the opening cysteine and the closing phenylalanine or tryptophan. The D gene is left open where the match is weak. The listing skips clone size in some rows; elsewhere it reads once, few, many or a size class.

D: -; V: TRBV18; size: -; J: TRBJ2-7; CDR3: CASTEKDLQDNEQYF; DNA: TGTGCCAGCACGGAGAAAGACCTACAGGACAACGAGCAGTACTTC
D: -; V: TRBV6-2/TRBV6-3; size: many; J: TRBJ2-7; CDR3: CASSPGTNRGEQYF; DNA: TGTGCCAGCAGTCCCGGGACGAACCGTGGCGAGCAGTACTTC
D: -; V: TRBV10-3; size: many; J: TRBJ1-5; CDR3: CAIRDGQGPQHF; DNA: TGTGCCATCAGGGACGGTCAGGGGCCCCAGCATTTT
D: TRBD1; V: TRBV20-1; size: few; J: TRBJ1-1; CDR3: CGATRGGVNTEAFF; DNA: TGCGGTGCTACCAGGGGGGGGGTGAACACTGAAGCTTTCTTT
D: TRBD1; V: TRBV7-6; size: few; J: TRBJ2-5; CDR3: CASRHDRGGQYF; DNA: TGTGCCAGCAGACATGACAGGGGAGGCCAGTACTTC
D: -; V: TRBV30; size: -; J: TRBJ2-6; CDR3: CAFGTDFSGANVLTF; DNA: TGTGCCTTCGGGACCGACTTCTCTGGGGCCAACGTCCTGACTTTC
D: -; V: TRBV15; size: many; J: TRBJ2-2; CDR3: CATSRAPLGGELFF; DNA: TGTGCCACCAGCAGAGCCCCCCTGGGCGGGGAGCTGTTTTTT
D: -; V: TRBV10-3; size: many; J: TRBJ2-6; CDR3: CAISVSSGANVLTF; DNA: TGTGCCATCAGTGTGAGTTCTGGGGCCAACGTCCTGACTTTC
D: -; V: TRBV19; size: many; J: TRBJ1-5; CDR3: CASSIRRAGQPQHF; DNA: TGTGCCAGTAGTATACGCAGGGCGGGTCAGCCCCAGCATTTT
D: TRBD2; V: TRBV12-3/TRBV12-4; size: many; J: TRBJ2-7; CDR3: CASSLSSGIYEQYF; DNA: TGTGCCAGCAGTTTATCTAGCGGGATTTACGAGCAGTACTTC
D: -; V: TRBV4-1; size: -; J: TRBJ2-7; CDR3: CASSQDAGVYFEQYF; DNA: TGCGCCAGCAGCCAAGATGCAGGTGTATACTTCGAGCAGTACTTC
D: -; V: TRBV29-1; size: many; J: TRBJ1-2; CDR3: CSVEAQGNQGYTF; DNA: TGCAGCGTTGAGGCCCAGGGCAACCAGGGCTACACCTTC
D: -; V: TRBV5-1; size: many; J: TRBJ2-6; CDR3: CASSLFTSSGANVLTF; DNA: TGCGCCAGCAGCTTGTTCACCAGCTCTGGGGCCAACGTCCTGACTTTC
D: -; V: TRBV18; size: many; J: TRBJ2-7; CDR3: CASSPRGANDEQYF; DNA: TGTGCCAGCTCACCACGGGGGGCTAACGACGAGCAGTACTTC
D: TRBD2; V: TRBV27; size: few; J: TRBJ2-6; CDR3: CASSSPGLALSGANVLTF; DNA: TGTGCCAGCAGTTCACCGGGACTAGCGCTCTCTGGGGCCAACGTCCTGACTTTC
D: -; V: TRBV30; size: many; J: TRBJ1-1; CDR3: CAWSPFREGEAFF; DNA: TGTGCCTGGAGTCCGTTCCGGGAGGGGGAAGCTTTCTTT
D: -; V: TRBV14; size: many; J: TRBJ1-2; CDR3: CASSQGRGDYGYTF; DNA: TGTGCCAGCAGCCAAGGGCGGGGAGACTATGGCTACACCTTC
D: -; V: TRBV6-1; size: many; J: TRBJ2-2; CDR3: CATGGGTANTGELFF; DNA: TGTGCCACCGGGGGTGGGACAGCGAACACCGGGGAGCTGTTTTTT
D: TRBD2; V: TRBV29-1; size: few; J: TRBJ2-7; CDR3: CSVELGLAGGRGGAYEQYF; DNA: TGCAGCGTTGAACTGGGACTAGCGGGAGGTAGGGGAGGGGCCTACGAGCAGTACTTC
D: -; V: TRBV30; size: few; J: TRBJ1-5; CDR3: CAWSITGTSVGPQHF; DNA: TGTGCCTGGAGTATCACCGGGACTTCGGTCGGGCCCCAGCATTTT
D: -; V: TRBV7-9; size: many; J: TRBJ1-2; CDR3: CASATQESLSYTF; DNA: TGTGCCAGCGCGACGCAGGAAAGTCTGAGCTACACCTTC
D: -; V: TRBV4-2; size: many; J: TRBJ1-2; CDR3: CASSQPGLVNYGYTF; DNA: TGTGCCAGCAGCCAACCAGGGTTGGTTAACTATGGCTACACCTTC
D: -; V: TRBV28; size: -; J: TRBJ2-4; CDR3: CASSPGYKNIQYF; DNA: TGTGCCAGCAGCCCCGGGTACAAAAACATTCAGTACTTC
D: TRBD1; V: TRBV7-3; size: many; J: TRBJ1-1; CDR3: CASSSSGTGIDTEAFF; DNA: TGTGCCAGCAGCTCTTCCGGGACAGGGATCGATACTGAAGCTTTCTTT
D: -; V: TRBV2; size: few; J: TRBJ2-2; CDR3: CASSVGSANTGELFF; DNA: TGTGCCAGCTCGGTCGGGAGTGCTAACACCGGGGAGCTGTTTTTT